Listed below are T cell receptor beta chains from one sample, sequenced in a study of spatial heterogeneity in lung cancer. TCRdb re-called the 5' RACE reads through MiXCR, storing one row per CDR3 protein. The repertoire holds 8,500 to 14,000 distinct CDR3 sequences, with around 3.5% as singletons. This specimen was PBMCs, taken at surgery. These receptors came from a female donor with early-stage non-small cell lung cancer. Each CDR3 is given with its conserved first and last residue. The order of the fields is V gene, clone size, J gene, CDR3 protein. Size is stated for part of the rows, as once, few or many counts, or as a class when the clone is expanded.

TRBV29-1	many	TRBJ2-3	CSVAGGEGFGTDTQYF
TRBV5-1	many	TRBJ1-3	CASSLDQSGNTIYF
TRBV4-3	many	TRBJ1-2	CASSQDVVGYGYTF
TRBV7-9	many	TRBJ2-7	CASSPRTSGEQYF
TRBV29-1	many	TRBJ2-6	CSVVAAGSSGANVLTF
TRBV19	few	TRBJ2-4	CASSRDSAKNIQYF
TRBV30	many	TRBJ1-3	CAWSAVRGSGNTIYF
TRBV7-6	many	TRBJ2-7	CASSLAPPQGAMDEQYF
TRBV15	few	TRBJ2-2	CATSRQRSRGRYTGELFF
TRBV29-1	many	TRBJ1-1	CSVRTGTGGIVF
TRBV6-1	few	TRBJ1-6	CASSSRDNYNSPLHF
TRBV20-1	few	TRBJ2-1	CSARGLTGGKQFF
TRBV2	many	TRBJ2-3	CATKSGGTDTQYF
TRBV5-6	many	TRBJ1-1	CASSATGDWTEAFF
TRBV3-1	.	TRBJ2-2	CASSQQTGELFF
TRBV5-1	many	TRBJ1-1	CASGAGTGNTEAFF
TRBV27	.	TRBJ1-5	CASRMTGSNQPQHF
TRBV5-4	.	TRBJ2-2	CASSIPDTDTGELFF
TRBV10-1	.	TRBJ2-1	CAAHRGAGGASSYNEQFF
TRBV7-3	many	TRBJ1-6	CASTPTVQGACSHF
TRBV6-6	few	TRBJ2-5	CASTGAAGGLETQYF
TRBV28	many	TRBJ1-1	CASSLGNTEAFF
TRBV12-3/TRBV12-4	.	TRBJ2-5	CASSGWGETQYF
TRBV4-3	many	TRBJ2-1	CASSQGSGNNEQFF
TRBV7-9	many	TRBJ2-1	CASSLGTASYNEQFF
TRBV20-1	few	TRBJ2-3	CSAALAGYTDTQYF
TRBV29-1	many	TRBJ2-3	CSVPDSGADTQYF
TRBV7-8	many	TRBJ2-5	CASSLHRPPIFQETQYF
TRBV5-1	many	TRBJ1-1	CASSLQGAAINTEAFF
TRBV29-1	many	TRBJ2-3	CSVAYQGGAQYF
TRBV7-6	many	TRBJ1-5	CASSLAGKGDQPQHF
TRBV5-1	.	TRBJ1-4	CASSVLRRSGEKLFF
TRBV4-3	many	TRBJ1-2	CASSQDSESNYGYTF